The T cell receptor beta chain described here comes from a study of blood T cell repertoires in COVID-19. Across the study: Acute-phase and convalescent COVID-19 samples originated in the United States, Italy and Spain. Sources were T cells, B-cell-depleted T cells, or PBMCs; the material itself was cDNA or gDNA.

Authors' methods: By means of reference gene primer amplification, nucleated cell counts were estimated. The protocol was immunoSEQ multiplex PCR, while the TCRdb copy is restricted to in-frame clones and leaves out a portion. The V and J calls and clone size are taken from that table; D and trimming were inferred from the DNA. Of 80,000 to 100,000 clones listed, around 87% are singletons. Trimming cost V 4 bases and J 4 bases, with 23 bases left between them. Germline loops: CDR1 SGHDT, CDR2 YYEEEE. The CDR3 has 18 residues. The V call is TRBV5-6, the J call TRBJ2-2; a possible D gene is TRBD1 (6 bases). The TCR comes from a human donor in a cohort sampled during active COVID-19. The sequencing sample was made of peripheral blood. The CDR3 here is CASSRFIERQVRTGELFF. The CDR3 coding sequence is TGTGCCAGCAGCCGCTTTATCGAGAGACAGGTCCGCACCGGGGAGCTGTTTTTT. Drawing the rest from reference TRBV5-6 and TRBJ2-2, the complete variable domain is DAGVTQSPTHLIKTRGQQVTLRCSPKSGHDTVSWYQQALGQGPQFIFQYYEEEERQRGNFPDRFSGHQFPNYSSELNVNALLLGDSALYLCASSRFIERQVRTGELFFGEGSRLTVL.